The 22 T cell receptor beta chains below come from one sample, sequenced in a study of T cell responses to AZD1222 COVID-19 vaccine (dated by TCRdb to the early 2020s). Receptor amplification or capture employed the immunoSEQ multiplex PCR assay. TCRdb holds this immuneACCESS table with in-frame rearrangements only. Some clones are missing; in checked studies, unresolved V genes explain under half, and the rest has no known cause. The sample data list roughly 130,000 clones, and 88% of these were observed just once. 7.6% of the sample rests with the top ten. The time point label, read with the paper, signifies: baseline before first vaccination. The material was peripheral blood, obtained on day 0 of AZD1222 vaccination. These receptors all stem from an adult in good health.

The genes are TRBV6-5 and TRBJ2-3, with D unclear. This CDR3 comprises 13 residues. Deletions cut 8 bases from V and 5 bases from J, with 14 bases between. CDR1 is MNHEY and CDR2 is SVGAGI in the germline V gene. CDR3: CASSLKKGDTQYF. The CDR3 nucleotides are TGTGCCAGCTCTCTAAAAAAGGGAGATACGCAGTATTTT.

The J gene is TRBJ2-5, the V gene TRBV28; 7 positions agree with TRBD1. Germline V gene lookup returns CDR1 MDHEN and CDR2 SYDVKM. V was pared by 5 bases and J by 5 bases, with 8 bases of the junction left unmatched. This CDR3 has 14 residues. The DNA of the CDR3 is TGTGCCAGCAGTCAGAGACAGGGCGGGGAGACCCAGTACTTC. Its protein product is CASSQRQGGETQYF.

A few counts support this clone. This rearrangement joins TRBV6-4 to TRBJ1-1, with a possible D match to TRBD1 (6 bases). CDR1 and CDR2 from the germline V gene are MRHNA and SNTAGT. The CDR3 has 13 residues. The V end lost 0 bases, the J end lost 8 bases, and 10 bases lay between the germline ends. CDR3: CASSDSQGSEAFF. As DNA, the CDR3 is TGTGCCAGCAGTGACTCCCAGGGGTCGGAAGCTTTCTTT.

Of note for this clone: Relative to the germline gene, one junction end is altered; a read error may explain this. The CDR3 DNA sequence: TGTGCCACCAGTTTCGGGCTTAGCGGCACTGAAGCTTTCTTT. Protein sequence: CATSFGLSGTEAFF. The chain recombines TRBV2 with TRBJ1-1; D is unclear. The germline CDR1 and CDR2 sequences are SNHLY and FYNNEI. This CDR3 is 14 amino acids long.

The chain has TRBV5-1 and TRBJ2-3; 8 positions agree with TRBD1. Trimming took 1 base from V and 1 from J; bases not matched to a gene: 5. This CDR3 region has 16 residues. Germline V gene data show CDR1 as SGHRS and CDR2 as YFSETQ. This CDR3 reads CASSLKQGGGTDTQYF. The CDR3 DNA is TGCGCCAGCAGCTTGAAACAGGGGGGCGGCACAGATACGCAGTATTTT. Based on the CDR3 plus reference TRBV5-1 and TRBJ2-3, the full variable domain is KAGVTQTPRYLIKTRGQQVTLSCSPISGHRSVSWYQQTPGQGLQFLFEYFSETQRNKGNFPGRFSGRQFSNSRSEMNVSTLELGDSALYLCASSLKQGGGTDTQYFGPGTRLTVL.

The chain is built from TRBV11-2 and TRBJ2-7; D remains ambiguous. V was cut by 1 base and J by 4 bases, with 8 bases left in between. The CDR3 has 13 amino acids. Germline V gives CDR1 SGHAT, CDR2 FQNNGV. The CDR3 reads CASSLGLGYEQYF. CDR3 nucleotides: TGTGCCAGCAGCTTAGGCCTGGGATACGAGCAGTACTTC. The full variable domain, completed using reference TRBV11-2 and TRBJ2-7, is EAGVAQSPRYKIIEKRQSVAFWCNPISGHATLYWYQQILGQGPKLLIQFQNNGVVDDSQLPKDRFSAERLKGVDSTLKIQPAKLEDSAVYLCASSLGLGYEQYFGPGTRLTVT.

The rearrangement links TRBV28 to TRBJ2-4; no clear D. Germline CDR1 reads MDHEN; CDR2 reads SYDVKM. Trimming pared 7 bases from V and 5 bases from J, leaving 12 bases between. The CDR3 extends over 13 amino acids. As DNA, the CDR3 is TGTGCCAGCACCGACAATTCCCAAAACATTCAGTACTTC. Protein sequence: CASTDNSQNIQYF.

Written as DNA, the CDR3 is TGTGCCACCAGCAGAGGGCCTAGCGGGGGGCGGGGTACAGATACGCAGTATTTT. Its translation: CATSRGPSGGRGTDTQYF. J is TRBJ2-3 and V is TRBV15, with TRBD2 matching over 11 bases. The germline gives CDR1 LNHNV, CDR2 YYDKDF (reference sequence). Germline trimming cut 1 base from V and 3 bases from J; bases unmatched to any gene: 9. The CDR3 is 18 amino acids. Full variable domain (outside the CDR3, taken from reference TRBV15 and TRBJ2-3): DAMVIQNPRYQVTQFGKPVTLSCSQTLNHNVMYWYQQKSSQAPKLLFHYYDKDFNNEADTPDNFQSRRPNTSFCFLDIRSPGLGDTAMYLCATSRGPSGGRGTDTQYFGPGTRLTVL.

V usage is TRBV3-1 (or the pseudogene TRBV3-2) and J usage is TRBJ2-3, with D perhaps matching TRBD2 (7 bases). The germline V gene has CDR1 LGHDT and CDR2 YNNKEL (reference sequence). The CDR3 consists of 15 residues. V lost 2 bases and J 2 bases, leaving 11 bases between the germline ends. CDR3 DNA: TGTGCCAGCAGCCAAAGGCGGGGGCTCACAGATACGCAGTATTTT. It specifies CASSQRRGLTDTQYF.

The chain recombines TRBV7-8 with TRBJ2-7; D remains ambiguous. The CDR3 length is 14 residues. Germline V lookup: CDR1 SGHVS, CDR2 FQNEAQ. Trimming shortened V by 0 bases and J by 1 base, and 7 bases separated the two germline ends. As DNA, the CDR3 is TGTGCCAGCAGCTTAGCGCCTTGGTCCTACGAGCAGTACTTC. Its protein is CASSLAPWSYEQYF.

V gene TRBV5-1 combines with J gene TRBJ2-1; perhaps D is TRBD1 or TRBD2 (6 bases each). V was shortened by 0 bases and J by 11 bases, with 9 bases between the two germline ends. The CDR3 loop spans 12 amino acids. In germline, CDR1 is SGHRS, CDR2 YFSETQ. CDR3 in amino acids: CASSLVGGQQFF. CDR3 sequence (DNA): TGCGCCAGCAGCTTGGTAGGGGGGCAGCAGTTCTTC.

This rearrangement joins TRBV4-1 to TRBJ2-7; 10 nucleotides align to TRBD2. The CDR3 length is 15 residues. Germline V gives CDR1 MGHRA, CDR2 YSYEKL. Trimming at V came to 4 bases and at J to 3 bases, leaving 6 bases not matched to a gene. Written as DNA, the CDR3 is TGCGCCAGCAGCCTAGGACTAGCGGAGAGCTACGAGCAGTACTTC. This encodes CASSLGLAESYEQYF.

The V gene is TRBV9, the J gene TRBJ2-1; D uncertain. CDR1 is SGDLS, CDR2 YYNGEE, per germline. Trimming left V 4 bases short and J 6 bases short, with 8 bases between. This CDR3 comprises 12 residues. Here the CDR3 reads CASSTSGNEQFF. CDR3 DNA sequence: TGTGCCAGCAGCACCAGTGGCAATGAGCAGTTCTTC. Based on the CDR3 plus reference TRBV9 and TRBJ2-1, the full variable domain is DSGVTQTPKHLITATGQRVTLRCSPRSGDLSVYWYQQSLDQGLQFLIQYYNGEERAKGNILERFSAQQFPDLHSELNLSSLELGDSALYFCASSTSGNEQFFGPGTRLTVL.

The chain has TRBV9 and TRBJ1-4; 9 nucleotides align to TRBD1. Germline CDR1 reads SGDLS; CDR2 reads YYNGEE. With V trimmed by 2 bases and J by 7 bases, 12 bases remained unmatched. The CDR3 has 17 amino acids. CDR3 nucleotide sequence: TGTGCCAGCAGCGTCTCCGGGGCGGGGACAGGGCTTGAAAAACTGTTTTTT. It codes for CASSVSGAGTGLEKLFF.

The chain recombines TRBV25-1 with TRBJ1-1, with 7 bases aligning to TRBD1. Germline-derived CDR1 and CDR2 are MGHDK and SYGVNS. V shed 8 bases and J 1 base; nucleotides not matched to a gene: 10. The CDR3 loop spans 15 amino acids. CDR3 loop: CASGTLTGSNTEAFF. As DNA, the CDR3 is TGTGCCAGCGGCACTTTGACAGGGTCGAACACTGAAGCTTTCTTT. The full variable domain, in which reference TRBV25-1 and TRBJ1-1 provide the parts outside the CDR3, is EADIYQTPRYLVIGTGKKITLECSQTMGHDKMYWYQQDPGMELHLIHYSYGVNSTEKGDLSSESTVSRIRTEHFPLTLESARPSHTSQYLCASGTLTGSNTEAFFGQGTRLTVV.

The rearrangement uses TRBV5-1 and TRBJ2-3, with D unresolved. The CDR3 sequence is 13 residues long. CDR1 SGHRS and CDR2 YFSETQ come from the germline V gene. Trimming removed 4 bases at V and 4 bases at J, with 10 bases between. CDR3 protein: CASSPAASDTQYF. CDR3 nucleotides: TGCGCCAGCAGCCCGGCTGCTTCAGATACGCAGTATTTT.

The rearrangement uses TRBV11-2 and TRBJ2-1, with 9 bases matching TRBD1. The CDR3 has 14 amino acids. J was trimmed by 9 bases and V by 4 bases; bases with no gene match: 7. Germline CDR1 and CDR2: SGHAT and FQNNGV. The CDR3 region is CASSSMGQGTEQFF. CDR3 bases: TGTGCCAGCAGCTCCATGGGACAGGGCACTGAGCAGTTCTTC.

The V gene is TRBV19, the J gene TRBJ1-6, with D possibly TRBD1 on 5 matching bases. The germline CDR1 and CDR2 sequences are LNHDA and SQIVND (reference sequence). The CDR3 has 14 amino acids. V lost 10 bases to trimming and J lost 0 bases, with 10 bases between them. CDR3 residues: CATQGASYNSPLHF. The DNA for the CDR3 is TGTGCCACCCAAGGGGCCTCCTATAATTCACCCCTCCACTTT.

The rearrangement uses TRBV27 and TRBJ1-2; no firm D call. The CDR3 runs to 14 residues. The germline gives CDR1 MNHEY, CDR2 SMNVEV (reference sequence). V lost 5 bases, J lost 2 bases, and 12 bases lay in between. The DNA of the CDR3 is TGTGCCAGCAGTCCCCGGAACCGGAACTATGGCTACACCTTC. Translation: CASSPRNRNYGYTF.

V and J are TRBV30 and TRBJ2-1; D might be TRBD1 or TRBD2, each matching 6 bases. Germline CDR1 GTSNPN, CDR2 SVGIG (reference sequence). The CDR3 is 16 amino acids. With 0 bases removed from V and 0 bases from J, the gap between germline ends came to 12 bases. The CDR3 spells CAWSVGGYVSYNEQFF. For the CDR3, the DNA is TGTGCCTGGAGTGTCGGGGGCTATGTCTCCTACAATGAGCAGTTCTTC.

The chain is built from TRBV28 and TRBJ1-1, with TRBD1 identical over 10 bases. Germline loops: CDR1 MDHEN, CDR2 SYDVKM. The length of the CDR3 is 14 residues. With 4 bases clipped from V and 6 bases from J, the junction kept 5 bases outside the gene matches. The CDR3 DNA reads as TGTGCCAGCAGTTCTACGGACAGGGGGGCTGAAGCTTTCTTT. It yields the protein CASSSTDRGAEAFF. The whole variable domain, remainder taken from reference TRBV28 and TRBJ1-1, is DVKVTQSSRYLVKRTGEKVFLECVQDMDHENMFWYRQDPGLGLRLIYFSYDVKMKEKGDIPEGYSVSREKKERFSLILESASTNQTSMYLCASSSTDRGAEAFFGQGTRLTVV.

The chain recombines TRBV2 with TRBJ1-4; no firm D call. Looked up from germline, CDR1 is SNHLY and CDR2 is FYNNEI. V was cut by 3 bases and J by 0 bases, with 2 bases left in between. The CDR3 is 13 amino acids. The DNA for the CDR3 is TGTGCCAGCAGTGATGCAACTAATGAAAAACTGTTTTTT. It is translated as CASSDATNEKLFF.